A single sample is the source of the 4 T cell receptor beta chains below, sequenced in a study of shared clonotypes between healthy human individuals. CD8 cells classed as naive were CD45RO-negative and positively selected for CCR7, excluding terminally differentiated effector memory CD45RA+ cells. Data came from immunoSEQ multiplex PCR; TCRdb stores just in-frame clones and leaves some out. The profile shows 650,000 to 800,000 clones, about 90% of them singletons. Sequencing was done on a sample of naive CD8+ T cells sorted from blood. Receptor source: a man younger than 45 in good health.

This chain joins TRBV5-1 and TRBJ2-1; D is perhaps TRBD1 (6 bases). The CDR3 has 15 amino acids. CDR1 SGHRS and CDR2 YFSETQ come from the germline V gene. V was shortened by 1 base and J by 4 bases, with 12 bases between the two germline ends. The CDR3 reads CASSLYRALYNEQFF. The CDR3 DNA follows: TGCGCCAGCAGCTTGTACAGGGCTTTGTACAATGAGCAGTTCTTC.

The V and J genes are TRBV7-2 and TRBJ2-7; 12 nucleotides align to TRBD2. The length of the CDR3 is 16 residues. Per germline, CDR1 SGHTA and CDR2 FQGNSA. After removal of 5 bases from V and 5 bases from J, the junction contained 10 bases not matched to a gene. CDR3 amino acids: CASSVGLAGFQDEQYF. DNA for the CDR3: TGTGCCAGCAGCGTAGGACTAGCGGGATTTCAGGACGAGCAGTACTTC.

The J gene is TRBJ2-7, the V gene TRBV28; 9 nucleotides align to TRBD1. Germline assignment: CDR1 MDHEN and CDR2 SYDVKM. The CDR3 consists of 15 residues. After removal of 4 bases from V and 1 base from J, the junction contained 5 bases not matched to a gene. DNA of the CDR3: TGTGCCAGCAGTTCGACAGGGGGTTTATCCTACGAGCAGTACTTC. Amino acid sequence: CASSSTGGLSYEQYF.

As concerns this clone: Other DNA sequences from this sample encode an identical CDR3 as well. The rearrangement uses TRBV5-1 and TRBJ2-3; 9 bases align to TRBD1. J was trimmed by 3 bases and V by 0 bases; bases with no gene match: 2. Germline V lookup: CDR1 SGHRS, CDR2 YFSETQ. CDR3 length: 15 residues. CDR3 bases: TGCGCCAGCAGCTTGGAGGGACAGGGTACAGATACGCAGTATTTT. Residues: CASSLEGQGTDTQYF.